Listed here is a single T cell receptor beta chain. Its antigen remains undetermined. It has no much larger one-base neighbor in the sample; base qualities were not kept. This sample was taken from a study of T cell changes during pregnancy in multiple sclerosis (dated by TCRdb to the late 2010s). Looking at the study overall: The study examined how the T cell repertoire changed over the course of pregnancy in women with multiple sclerosis.

The receptor library was made with the immunoSEQ multiplex PCR assay. Here the immuneACCESS table is served through TCRdb, limited to in-frame sequences with V and J called. Missing clones are a known gap in these copies; in checked studies unresolved V genes cover under half, and the rest lacks a known reason. This sample holds approximately 52,000 clones; about 92% were observed only once. Together, the top ten hold less than 0.3% of the sample. The germline V gene gives CDR1 as KGHSH and CDR2 as LQKENI. Ends trimmed: V by 1 base, J by 2 bases; bases unmatched to a gene: 2. The CDR3 runs 15 residues from the cysteine to the phenylalanine. CDR3 DNA is the only sequence kept; it has 45 bases, read in frame from the first base.

The chain was built from TRBV18 and TRBJ2-7, with TRBD1 matching 10 junction bases. Sequenced here: CD4+ T cells from peripheral blood mononuclear cells, sampled in the third trimester of pregnancy. The TCR sequence derives from a female donor with multiple sclerosis, enrolled in a pregnancy study. The sequence in DNA is TGTGCCAGCTCACCACGGGACAGGGGAACCTACGAGCAGTACTTC. Its protein is CASSPRDRGTYEQYF. Where the CDR3 stops, the reference TRBV18 and TRBJ2-7 genes take over; the full variable domain is NAGVMQNPRHLVRRRGQEARLRCSPMKGHSHVYWYRQLPEEGLKFMVYLQKENIIDESGMPKERFSAEFPKEGPSILRIQQVVRGDSAAYFCASSPRDRGTYEQYFGPGTRLTVT.